A single sample is the source of the 6 T cell receptor beta chains below, sequenced in a study of blood T cell repertoires in COVID-19. Clones were sequenced by immunoSEQ multiplex PCR, and TCRdb holds only the in-frame ones, with some missing. The sample lists fewer than 200,000 clones; around four fifths were seen once. The sequenced sample consisted of peripheral blood. These receptor sequences come from a woman aged 70-85 years with COVID-19, enrolled during active disease.

The V and J genes are TRBV28 and TRBJ1-1; D is possibly TRBD1 (5 bases). Trimming pared 7 bases from V and 7 bases from J, leaving 10 bases between. The CDR3 contains 11 residues. Germline loops: CDR1 MDHEN, CDR2 SYDVKM. CDR3 DNA sequence: TGTGCCAGCACGGACACCATTGAAGCTTTCTTT. Protein sequence: CASTDTIEAFF.

In regard to this clone: One end of the junction is discordant with germline, which a read error may explain. The rearrangement links TRBV5-3 to TRBJ1-1; 9 bases fit TRBD1. TRBV5-3 is reported as an ORF; its role is uncertain. The CDR3 is 11 residues long. The CDR3 sequence is CAQPSDRGIIF. The CDR3 nucleotides read TGTGCCCAGCCCTCAGACAGGGGGATTATTTTT.

The chain employs TRBV6-4 and TRBJ2-7; D possibly corresponds to TRBD2 (5 bases). Deletions cut 0 bases from V and 2 bases from J, with 26 bases between. The CDR3 is 20 residues long. CDR1 is MRHNA and CDR2 is SNTAGT in the germline V gene. The CDR3 coding sequence is TGTGCCAGCAGTGACTCCTCCTCTTCGTCGTTCACTAGAAAGGCCTACGAGCAGTACTTC. It codes for CASSDSSSSSFTRKAYEQYF.

The chain combines TRBV15 with TRBJ2-7; D is possibly TRBD2 (6 bases). CDR1 is LNHNV and CDR2 is YYDKDF in the germline V gene (reference sequence). The germline V and J ends were trimmed by 1 base and 3 bases, with 10 bases remaining between them. The CDR3 runs 14 residues. The DNA of the CDR3 is TGTGCCACCAGCAGAGGAGGGGACTTCTACGAGCAGTACTTC. Its protein is CATSRGGDFYEQYF.

The rearrangement uses TRBV10-2 and TRBJ1-6; a weak D match, TRBD1 (5 bases). The CDR3 runs 18 residues. The germline V gene encodes CDR1 WSHSY and CDR2 SAAADI. V was trimmed by 5 bases and J by 10 bases, leaving 27 bases between them. This CDR3 is CASSTWGGTGAARSPLHF. The DNA of the CDR3 is TGCGCCAGCAGTACCTGGGGGGGGACCGGGGCCGCGCGATCACCCCTCCACTTT.

This chain uses TRBV15 with TRBJ2-1, with TRBD2 identical over 9 bases. CDR1 is LNHNV, CDR2 YYDKDF, per germline (reference sequence). The CDR3 runs 16 residues. V lost 0 bases, J lost 6 bases, and 6 bases stayed unmatched. The DNA for the CDR3 is TGTGCCACCAGCAGAGATGGGCGGGAGGGCCGCAATGAGCAGTTCTTC. It yields the protein CATSRDGREGRNEQFF.